The rows below give T cell receptor beta chains drawn from one sample of a study of T cells after yellow fever vaccination. One entry per CDR3 protein results from TCRdb running MiXCR on the 5' RACE reads. The sample holds a few hundred thousand distinct CDR3 sequences, 15% to 20% seen once. This specimen was PBMCs, taken 15 days after the yellow fever booster vaccination. Receptor source: a man in his thirties or forties who received the YFV17D yellow fever vaccine. Both conserved end residues are part of each CDR3. Each record gives: CDR3 DNA, CDR3 protein, clone size, V gene, D gene, J gene. D genes are given only for firm matches. Clone size is stated in some rows and not others, as once, few, many or a class when expanded.

TGTGCCAGCAGCCGGGCGGGCGCGGGGAACACTGAAGCTTTCTTT | CASSRAGAGNTEAFF | NA | TRBV7-6 | NA | TRBJ1-1
TGTGCCAGCAGCTTAGAGGGACGGAAGAACACTGAAGCTTTCTTT | CASSLEGRKNTEAFF | NA | TRBV7-6 | NA | TRBJ1-1
TGTGCCAGCAGCTTTGACACATGGTTAGCCAAAAACATTCAGTACTTC | CASSFDTWLAKNIQYF | NA | TRBV7-8 | NA | TRBJ2-4
TGTGCCAGCAGTCGTATCACAGGGGGCATGAACACTGAAGCTTTCTTT | CASSRITGGMNTEAFF | few | TRBV27 | TRBD1 | TRBJ1-1
TGCAGCGTTGACCAACTAGCGGGAGAGACCCAGTACTTC | CSVDQLAGETQYF | NA | TRBV29-1 | TRBD2 | TRBJ2-5
TGCAGTGCTAGAGTCGAGAGTAGCGGGGTCTCCTACGAGCAGTACTTC | CSARVESSGVSYEQYF | NA | TRBV20-1 | TRBD2 | TRBJ2-7
TGTGCCAGCAGTGTTAAAACACCGGGACTAGCGGGACCCGAGCAGTACTTC | CASSVKTPGLAGPEQYF | NA | TRBV27 | TRBD2 | TRBJ2-7
TGTGCCAGCAGCTTAGGTGGGACAATCTACAATGAGCAGTTCTTC | CASSLGGTIYNEQFF | NA | TRBV7-9 | NA | TRBJ2-1
TGTGCCAGCAGCTTAGGAGTTGAGGTTTTGGGCCCTACCTACGAGCAGTACTTC | CASSLGVEVLGPTYEQYF | NA | TRBV13 | NA | TRBJ2-7
TGTGCCAGCAGCTTAGAGAGTACGGGGGCTGGGGACATTCAGTACTTC | CASSLESTGAGDIQYF | NA | TRBV11-2 | NA | TRBJ2-4
TGTGCCAGCAGCCTGGTCGTTGAGGAGCAGTACTTC | CASSLVVEEQYF | many | TRBV5-5 | NA | TRBJ2-7
TGCAGCGTTGGGGGGGATGGCTCCTACGAGCAGTACTTC | CSVGGDGSYEQYF | few | TRBV29-1 | NA | TRBJ2-7
TGCGCCAGCAGCTTGGATGGGCGGGGGCCAGATACGCAGTATTTT | CASSLDGRGPDTQYF | NA | TRBV5-1 | NA | TRBJ2-3
TGCGCCAGCAGCGTTAGCGGGGAGTACTACGAGCAGTACTTC | CASSVSGEYYEQYF | NA | TRBV5-1 | TRBD2 | TRBJ2-7
TGTGCCAGCAGCTTGTACTCCGGCTACGAGCAGTACTTC | CASSLYSGYEQYF | few | TRBV11-3 | NA | TRBJ2-7
TGTGCCAGCAGTTGGACAGGGACTGGGGCCAACGTCCTGACTTTC | CASSWTGTGANVLTF | NA | TRBV6-5 | TRBD1 | TRBJ2-6
TGCAGCGGACACCATACCGGACTAGCGGAGTACAATGAGCAGTTCTTC | CSGHHTGLAEYNEQFF | few | TRBV29-1 | TRBD2 | TRBJ2-1
TGCAGCGTTTCCGGGACAGGGGGTTCAGATACGCAGTATTTT | CSVSGTGGSDTQYF | few | TRBV29-1 | TRBD1 | TRBJ2-3
TGTGCCAGCAGCCCAGTTGGGACTAGCGGGGGAATGAACGAGCAGTACTTC | CASSPVGTSGGMNEQYF | few | TRBV7-2 | TRBD2 | TRBJ2-7
TGTGCCAGCAGCCAGGGTTCTGGAAACACCATATATTTT | CASSQGSGNTIYF | few | TRBV14 | NA | TRBJ1-3
TGTGCCACCAGCAGAGGGGGGTCTGGGGCCAACGTCCTGACTTTC | CATSRGGSGANVLTF | many | TRBV15 | NA | TRBJ2-6
TGTGCCAGCAGCCAAGTACAGGGTAACGAGCAGTACTTC | CASSQVQGNEQYF | few | TRBV3-1 | NA | TRBJ2-7
TGCAGCGTTGAAGGGACAACGGTAGAGACCCAGTACTTC | CSVEGTTVETQYF | NA | TRBV29-1 | NA | TRBJ2-5
TGCAGCGTTGACTGGGACACCGGGGAGCTGTTTTTT | CSVDWDTGELFF | NA | TRBV29-1 | NA | TRBJ2-2
TGCGCCAGCAGCCCGGGACTAGCTGTAAACATTCAGTACTTC | CASSPGLAVNIQYF | NA | TRBV5-1 | TRBD2 | TRBJ2-4
TGTGCCATCAGTGCGGGCAGGGGGAATGGGGACACAGATACGCAGTATTTT | CAISAGRGNGDTDTQYF | NA | TRBV10-3 | TRBD1 | TRBJ2-3
TGTGCCAGCAGCTTGCCCCTCTACGGGCGGGAGGTCGAGCAGTACTTC | CASSLPLYGREVEQYF | few | TRBV7-8 | TRBD2 | TRBJ2-7
TGCAGTGCTAGACGGCGTAATCCGGGACTAGCGGGAGGGCCCCACGAGCAGTACTTC | CSARRRNPGLAGGPHEQYF | NA | TRBV20-1 | TRBD2 | TRBJ2-7
TGTGCCAGCAGCGCCGAAGGGTCCTACAATGAGCAGTTCTTC | CASSAEGSYNEQFF | few | TRBV7-3 | NA | TRBJ2-1
TGTGCCAGCAGCCTGGGACTAGCCCACGAGCAGTACTTC | CASSLGLAHEQYF | few | TRBV7-8 | TRBD2 | TRBJ2-7
TGCAGTGCTAGGTGGGCCAGCACCGGGGAGCTGTTTTTT | CSARWASTGELFF | NA | TRBV20-1 | NA | TRBJ2-2
TGCGCCAGCAGCCCCTACGATTCTCTAGACTACGAGCAGTACTTC | CASSPYDSLDYEQYF | NA | TRBV4-3 | NA | TRBJ2-7
TGTGCCAGCAGCCAAGCACTGGCTAGCCAAGAGACCCAGTACTTC | CASSQALASQETQYF | few | TRBV3-1 | NA | TRBJ2-5
TGCAGTGCCGACGGACGTGGCTACAATGAGCAGTTCTTC | CSADGRGYNEQFF | few | TRBV20-1 | NA | TRBJ2-1
TGTGCCAGCAGACCACGGGCAGGGCAATACGAGCAGTACTTC | CASRPRAGQYEQYF | NA | TRBV6-1 | NA | TRBJ2-7
TGCAGTAGCTTAGCGGGGAGCTCCTACGAGCAGTACTTC | CSSLAGSSYEQYF | NA | TRBV20-1 | TRBD2 | TRBJ2-7
TGTGCCAGCAGCTTAGAAAATTATTGGGATACGCAGTATTTT | CASSLENYWDTQYF | NA | TRBV7-2 | NA | TRBJ2-3
TGCGCCAGCAGCCAAGAGGCCGGTGGGAATAGCAGGGGTGAGCAGTTCTTC | CASSQEAGGNSRGEQFF | few | TRBV4-3 | NA | TRBJ2-1
TGCAGTGTGAGGATGGGCACGGATTCACCCCTCCACTTT | CSVRMGTDSPLHF | few | TRBV20-1 | NA | TRBJ1-6
TGTGCCAGCAGCTTGGTGCGGACGGTTGGGGAGACCCAGTACTTC | CASSLVRTVGETQYF | NA | TRBV7-8 | NA | TRBJ2-5
TGTGCCAGCAGCCGGGACACCCGGGATCAGCCCCAGCATTTT | CASSRDTRDQPQHF | NA | TRBV7-8 | NA | TRBJ1-5
TGTGCCAGCAGCGAAAGCCCCTCTGGAAACACCATATATTTT | CASSESPSGNTIYF | NA | TRBV6-1 | NA | TRBJ1-3
TGTGCCAGCAGCTTTAGTCTAGCGGGAGACTACAATGAGCAGTTCTTC | CASSFSLAGDYNEQFF | few | TRBV5-6 | TRBD2 | TRBJ2-1
TGTGCCAGCAGCCCACGACAGCTCTATGGCTACACCTTC | CASSPRQLYGYTF | NA | TRBV7-2 | NA | TRBJ1-2
TGTGCCACCAGCAGTGAAAGGAATCAGCCCCAGCATTTT | CATSSERNQPQHF | NA | TRBV15 | NA | TRBJ1-5